These 23 T cell receptor beta chains came from one sample sequenced in a study of shared clonotypes between healthy human individuals. Profiled with immunoSEQ multiplex PCR; TCRdb holds only in-frame clones, not every one. This table has around 88,000 clones, under 80% appearing once. Material for sequencing was memory CD8+ T cells sorted from blood. Subset given: CD45RO+ cells pooled with CCR7-negative TemRA cells. These receptors all stem from a man younger than 40 in good health.

The chain joins TRBV5-5 to TRBJ2-7, with 7 bases matching TRBD2. V lost 3 bases to trimming and J lost 2 bases; unmatched junction nucleotides: 14. Per germline, CDR1 SGHKS and CDR2 YYEKEE (reference sequence). The CDR3 covers 17 residues. Written as DNA, the CDR3 is TGTGCCAGCAGCTCAGTGATAGCGGGTCTCGAGGCCTACGAGCAGTACTTC. It encodes CASSSVIAGLEAYEQYF.

V usage is TRBV30 and J usage is TRBJ2-2, with D uncertain. This CDR3 is built from 15 residues. Trimming removed 1 base from V and 0 bases from J, with 9 bases in between. Germline CDR1 is GTSNPN and CDR2 is SVGIG (reference sequence). This CDR3 is CAWSAPATNTGELFF. In nucleotides, the CDR3 is TGTGCCTGGAGTGCTCCAGCCACGAACACCGGGGAGCTGTTTTTT.

CDR3 sequence: CASSFRQGSEAFF. CDR3 nucleotide sequence: TGTGCCAGCAGTTTCAGACAGGGCTCTGAAGCTTTCTTT. The chain recombines TRBV28 with TRBJ1-1, with 7 bases fitting TRBD1. The V gene's germline CDR1 is MDHEN and CDR2 SYDVKM. The CDR3 spans 13 residues. V lost 3 bases and J lost 6; bases outside the gene matches: 4.

The gene calls are TRBV28 and TRBJ1-2, with D tentatively TRBD1 (5 bases). V was trimmed by 6 bases and J by 4 bases, leaving 12 bases between them. CDR3 size: 13 residues. CDR1 is MDHEN and CDR2 is SYDVKM in the germline V gene. CDR3 in DNA: TGTGCCAGCAGCGAGACAGCGAGCTATGGCTACACCTTC. It encodes CASSETASYGYTF.

The chain couples TRBV30 to TRBJ2-1, with D unresolved. CDR1 GTSNPN and CDR2 SVGIG come from the germline V gene (reference sequence). The CDR3 has 17 amino acids. Trimming pared 0 bases from V and 5 bases from J, leaving 20 bases between. DNA of the CDR3: TGTGCCTGGAGTGTTCCCGACTCCCCGGAAATCAACAATGAGCAGTTCTTC. Its protein product is CAWSVPDSPEINNEQFF.

V usage is TRBV6-1 and J usage is TRBJ1-5; tentative D call: TRBD1 (5 bases). The length of the CDR3 is 15 residues. Germline values: CDR1 MNHNS, CDR2 SASEGT. Trimming removed 6 bases at V and 7 bases at J, with 19 bases between. In nucleotides, the CDR3 is TGTGCCAGCAGACCCACCCTTACAGGCGGGCAGCCCCAGCATTTT. Translated, it gives CASRPTLTGGQPQHF.

At least ten counts were recorded for this clone. This rearrangement joins TRBV6-1 to TRBJ2-5; D is perhaps TRBD2 (6 bases). Germline loops: CDR1 MNHNS, CDR2 SASEGT. This CDR3 region has 13 residues. With 6 bases removed from V and 2 bases from J, the gap between germline ends came to 10 bases. The CDR3 loop reads CASSNREQETQYF. In nucleotides, the CDR3 is TGTGCCAGCAGCAACCGGGAGCAAGAGACCCAGTACTTC.

This clone came up a few times. J is TRBJ1-5 and V is TRBV5-6, with D maybe TRBD1 (5 bases). The germline gives CDR1 SGHDT, CDR2 YYEEEE. The CDR3 consists of 15 residues. V was clipped by 0 bases and J by 3 bases, with 10 bases between them. CDR3 nucleotides: TGTGCCAGCAGCTTGGCGGCAGGGCACAATCAGCCCCAGCATTTT. It translates to CASSLAAGHNQPQHF.

In the case of this clone: A single base separates this from a much larger clone, so it may be a read error. The same CDR3 arises from other DNA sequences in this sample as well. The chain employs TRBV9 and TRBJ2-7; TRBD1 aligns across 10 bases. The V gene end was trimmed by 2 bases and the J gene end by 3 bases; junction bases not matched to a gene: 2. The CDR3 is 14 amino acids. The germline V gene has CDR1 SGDLS and CDR2 YYNGEE. This CDR3 is CASSVGTGVYEQYF. Here the CDR3 DNA reads TGTGCCAGCAGCGTCGGGACAGGGGTCTACGAGCAGTACTTC.

V is TRBV4-3 and J is TRBJ2-3; D uncertain. The V and J ends lost 1 base and 9 bases respectively, with 11 bases between them. CDR1 is LGHNA and CDR2 is YSLEER in the germline V gene. CDR3 size: 13 residues. The DNA for the CDR3 is TGCGCCAGCAGCCAAGGCCTCAGCCCCACGCAGTATTTT. Its translation: CASSQGLSPTQYF.

This clone was observed a few times. The chain employs TRBV7-9 and TRBJ1-3, with unresolved D. Germline values: CDR1 SEHNR, CDR2 FQNEAQ (reference sequence). Trimming shortened V by 5 bases and J by 4 bases, and 18 bases separated the two germline ends. The CDR3 has 16 residues. This chain's CDR3 is CASSESWKGNGNTIYF. For the CDR3, the DNA is TGTGCCAGCAGCGAGTCATGGAAAGGCAACGGAAACACCATATATTTT.

This clone was counted between two and nine times. The CDR3 loop reads CASSQDLELNEQYF. CDR3 nucleotides: TGCGCCAGCAGCCAAGATCTAGAACTCAACGAGCAGTACTTC. The chain joins TRBV4-3 to TRBJ2-7; D unclear. Looked up from germline, CDR1 is LGHNA and CDR2 is YSLEER. This CDR3 is built from 14 residues. V lost 0 bases and J lost 5, with 11 bases in between.

The chain uses TRBV9 and TRBJ1-1, with a weak D call TRBD1 (6 bases). The V gene lost 0 bases and the J gene lost 4 bases, with 10 bases spanning the gap. Germline V lookup: CDR1 SGDLS, CDR2 YYNGEE. The CDR3 spans 14 residues. The CDR3 loop is CASSVAGGGTEAFF. The CDR3 nucleotides are TGTGCCAGCAGCGTAGCTGGAGGGGGCACTGAAGCTTTCTTT.

This clone was detected once. The chain has TRBV5-1 and TRBJ2-1, with 10 bases matching TRBD1. The germline gives CDR1 SGHRS, CDR2 YFSETQ. The CDR3 is made up of 16 amino acids. Trimming at V came to 2 bases and at J to 2 bases, leaving 4 bases not matched to a gene. CDR3 loop: CASSFRDRGPYNEQFF. The CDR3, as DNA: TGCGCCAGCAGCTTCAGGGACAGGGGACCCTACAATGAGCAGTTCTTC.

The chain couples TRBV25-1 to TRBJ1-4; TRBD1 matches 8 bases. The trim removed 6 bases at V and 7 bases at J, leaving 10 bases unmatched. The CDR3 has 15 residues. CDR1 is MGHDK and CDR2 is SYGVNS in the germline V gene. This chain's CDR3 is CASRPGTGAIEKLFF. The CDR3 coding sequence is TGTGCCAGCAGGCCCGGGACAGGAGCAATTGAAAAACTGTTTTTT.

This clone was picked up one time. This chain uses TRBV19 with TRBJ1-5, with 7 nucleotides matching TRBD1. The V and J ends lost 5 bases and 9 bases, in that order; junction bases with no gene match: 7. The germline V gene has CDR1 LNHDA and CDR2 SQIVND (reference sequence). This CDR3 has 13 residues. In DNA, the CDR3 is TGTGCCAGTAGTTCCGACAGGGTCTGGCCCCAGCATTTT. This sequence encodes CASSSDRVWPQHF.

The rearrangement uses TRBV7-8 and TRBJ2-5; possible D gene TRBD2, 5 bases. This CDR3 spans 14 amino acids. The V end lost 5 bases, the J end lost 7 bases, and 17 bases lay between the germline ends. The germline V gene encodes CDR1 SGHVS and CDR2 FQNEAQ. The CDR3 coding sequence is TGTGCCAGCAGCCCGGCAGGACCGAGCGGGACCCAGTACTTC. It yields the protein CASSPAGPSGTQYF.

This chain links TRBV6-1 with TRBJ1-1; D is unresolved. The CDR3 length is 14 residues. Germline values: CDR1 MNHNS, CDR2 SASEGT. V was cut by 4 bases and J by 4 bases, with 13 bases left in between. This CDR3 reads CASSGNFRATEAFF. The CDR3 nucleotides are TGTGCCAGCAGTGGCAATTTTCGGGCCACTGAAGCTTTCTTT.

The rearrangement links TRBV7-2 to TRBJ1-3, with a possible D match to TRBD1 (6 bases). The V gene lost 7 bases and the J gene lost 9 bases, with 16 bases spanning the gap. From germline, CDR1 is SGHTA and CDR2 FQGNSA. The CDR3 runs 13 residues. In DNA form, the CDR3 reads TGTGCCAGCACCGAACTAGGGGGTAGCACCATATATTTT. Residues: CASTELGGSTIYF. Full variable domain (outside the CDR3, taken from reference TRBV7-2 and TRBJ1-3): GAGVSQSPSNKVTEKGKDVELRCDPISGHTALYWYRQSLGQGLEFLIYFQGNSAPDKSGLPSDRFSAERTGGSVSTLTIQRTQQEDSAVYLCASTELGGSTIYFGEGSWLTVV.

The rearrangement links TRBV4-1 to TRBJ1-1; 7 nucleotides align to TRBD1. V shed 3 bases and J 3 bases; nucleotides not matched to a gene: 7. From germline, CDR1 is MGHRA and CDR2 YSYEKL. The CDR3 sequence is 15 residues long. The chain's CDR3 is CASSHPPDRDTEAFF. CDR3 DNA sequence: TGCGCCAGCAGCCACCCTCCTGACAGGGACACTGAAGCTTTCTTT.

The CDR3 DNA reads TGTGCCAGCAGTGGCTGGGGGGGCTCGACTGGGGCCAACGTCCTGACTTTC. Its protein is CASSGWGGSTGANVLTF. This chain joins TRBV11-2 and TRBJ2-6, with a tentative D call TRBD2 (7 bases). V shed 6 bases and J shed 2 bases, with 17 bases lying between them. Germline CDR1 SGHAT, CDR2 FQNNGV. The CDR3 covers 17 residues.

The V gene is TRBV4-1, the J gene TRBJ2-3, with TRBD2 identical over 10 bases. Germline loops: CDR1 MGHRA, CDR2 YSYEKL. J lost 4 bases, V lost 4 bases, and 8 bases had no gene match. The CDR3 is 16 residues long. The CDR3 region has the DNA TGCGCCAGCAGCCCTTGGGCTAGCGGGAGCCCAGATACGCAGTATTTT. This translates into CASSPWASGSPDTQYF.

This chain links TRBV29-1 with TRBJ1-2; D gene unclear. This CDR3 has 12 residues. Trimming took 3 bases from V and 8 from J, leaving 13 bases between them. The germline CDR1 and CDR2 sequences are SQVTM and ANQGSEA. The DNA of the CDR3 is TGCAGCGTTGATTTCTGGCATGGCGGCTACACCTTC. This sequence encodes CSVDFWHGGYTF.